This TCR beta chain was found in a study of T cell repertoires in ileal Crohn's disease. Generated by immunoSEQ multiplex PCR, the TCRdb table keeps only in-frame clones and is missing some. Of more than 2,500 clones listed, about 90% are singletons. Before sorting, lamina propria lymphocytes were separated from surgical specimens by density gradient. This CDR3 has 16 residues. Germline V gene sequence: CDR1 LNHDA, CDR2 SQIVND (reference sequence). For this clone: The junction and the germline gene differ at one end; a read error may be behind it.

The clonotype originates from an adult with Crohn's disease. The chain links TRBV19 to TRBJ2-7; 7 bases line up with TRBD1. The material sequenced was CD4+ T cells sorted from the ileum. The DNA of the CDR3 is TGTGCCAGTGCTACACAGGGGACAGCTCGCTCCTACGCGCAGTACTTC. It yields the protein CASATQGTARSYAQYF.